This T cell receptor (beta chain) was retrieved from a study of shared clonotypes between healthy human individuals. Overall study findings and caveats: Only blood underwent sampling, and tissue repertoires likely differ.

Deep was the level used in running the assay. Using immunoSEQ multiplex PCR, the repertoire was profiled, and TCRdb retains in-frame clones only, with some absent. The table includes fewer than 600,000 clones, around 80% detected once. Of note for this clone: The antigen is not known.

From germline, CDR1 is SGHNT and CDR2 YYREEE (reference sequence). The ends lost 2 bases at V and 10 bases at J; junction bases unmatched: 9. This CDR3 region has 16 residues. Healthy HIV-negative adults with no recent acute infections or vaccinations were recruited as donors. Approximately 100 million PBMCs served as the genomic DNA source for unsorted samples. This chain joins TRBV5-4 and TRBJ2-2; 12 bases agree with TRBD2. The source of this sequence is a woman in her forties in good health. Some clones in this sample may be carry-over from other donors' samples. The sequencing sample was made of PBMCs. CDR3 sequence: CASSFSTSGSGMELFF. CDR3 nucleotide sequence: TGTGCCAGCAGCTTTTCGACTAGCGGGAGTGGGATGGAGCTGTTTTTT.